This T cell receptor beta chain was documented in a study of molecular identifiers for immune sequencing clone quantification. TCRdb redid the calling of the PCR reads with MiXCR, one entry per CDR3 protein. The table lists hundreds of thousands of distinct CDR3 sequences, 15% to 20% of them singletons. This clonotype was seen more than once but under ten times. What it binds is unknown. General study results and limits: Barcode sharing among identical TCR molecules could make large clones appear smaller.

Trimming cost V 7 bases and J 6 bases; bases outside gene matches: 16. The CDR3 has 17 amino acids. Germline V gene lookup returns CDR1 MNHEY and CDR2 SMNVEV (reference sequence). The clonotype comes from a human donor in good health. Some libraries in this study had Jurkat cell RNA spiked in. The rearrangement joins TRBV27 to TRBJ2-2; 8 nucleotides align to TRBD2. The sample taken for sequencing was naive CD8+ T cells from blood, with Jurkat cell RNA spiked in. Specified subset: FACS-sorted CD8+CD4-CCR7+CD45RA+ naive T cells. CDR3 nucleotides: TGTGCCAGCACCCCTCTCCAGACTAGCGAAGGGGCCGGGGAGCTGTTTTTT. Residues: CASTPLQTSEGAGELFF.